This TCR beta chain was captured in a study of T cells of healthy individuals. This clonotype was observed a few times. Using its own MiXCR run on the 5' RACE reads, TCRdb lists one record per CDR3 protein. The table includes 40,000 to 45,000 distinct CDR3 sequences, about 4.2% detected once. This TCR was sampled from a human donor in good health.

The CDR3 DNA sequence: TGTGCCACCAGCAGAGATCGGGCAGACGGGAACACCATATATTTT. Translating gives CATSRDRADGNTIYF. The chain is built from TRBV15 and TRBJ1-3; D unresolved. The CDR3 is 15 residues long. Germline V gene lookup returns CDR1 LNHNV and CDR2 YYDKDF (reference sequence). Trimming pared 0 bases from V and 7 bases from J, leaving 13 bases between.